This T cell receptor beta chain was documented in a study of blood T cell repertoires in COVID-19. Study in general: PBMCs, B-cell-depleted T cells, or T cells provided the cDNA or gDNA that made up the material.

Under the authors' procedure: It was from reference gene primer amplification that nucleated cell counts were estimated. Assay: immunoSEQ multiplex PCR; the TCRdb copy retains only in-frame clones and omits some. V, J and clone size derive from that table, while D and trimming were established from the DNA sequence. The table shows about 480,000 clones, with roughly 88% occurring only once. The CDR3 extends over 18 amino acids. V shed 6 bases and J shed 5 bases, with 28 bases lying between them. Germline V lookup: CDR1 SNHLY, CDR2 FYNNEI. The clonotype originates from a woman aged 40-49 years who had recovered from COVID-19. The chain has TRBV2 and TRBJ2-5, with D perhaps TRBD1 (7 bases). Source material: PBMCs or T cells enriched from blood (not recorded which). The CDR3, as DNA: TGTGCCAGCAGAGAGACAGGGACCGGACTACGATGGAGGGAGACCCAGTACTTC. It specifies CASRETGTGLRWRETQYF.